The 5 T cell receptor beta chains below all came from one sample that was sequenced in a study of T cell changes during pregnancy in multiple sclerosis (dated by TCRdb to about 2019). Preparation of the library involved the immunoSEQ multiplex PCR assay. Held by TCRdb, this immuneACCESS table contains in-frame sequences only and omits some clones. Under half of the omission traces to an unresolved V gene where checked; the cause of the rest is unknown. For this sample there are roughly 71,000 clones; roughly 90% appear just once. Approximately 1.6% of the sample belongs to the ten largest clones. Sequenced material: peripheral blood, taken in the first trimester of pregnancy. The source of these receptors is a female donor in good health, enrolled as a control in a pregnancy study.

J is TRBJ1-1 and V is TRBV7-2; D is possibly TRBD1 (5 bases). Germline V gene lookup returns CDR1 SGHTA and CDR2 FQGNSA. V lost 4 bases and J lost 0, with 21 bases in between. The CDR3 contains 18 residues. This CDR3 is CASSSAPRGGGMNTEAFF. The DNA of the CDR3 is TGTGCCAGCAGCTCCGCTCCGCGGGGTGGGGGGATGAACACTGAAGCTTTCTTT. The full variable domain, its missing parts supplied by reference TRBV7-2 and TRBJ1-1, is GAGVSQSPSNKVTEKGKDVELRCDPISGHTALYWYRQSLGQGLEFLIYFQGNSAPDKSGLPSDRFSAERTGGSVSTLTIQRTQQEDSAVYLCASSSAPRGGGMNTEAFFGQGTRLTVV.

This sequence joins TRBV7-2 and TRBJ1-3; 7 bases are shared with TRBD1. Germline V gives CDR1 SGHTA, CDR2 FQGNSA. The length of the CDR3 is 13 residues. Trimming at V came to 5 bases and at J to 8 bases, leaving 6 bases not matched to a gene. In DNA, the CDR3 is TGTGCCAGCAGCCTCACAGGGGCGGACACCATATATTTT. Protein sequence: CASSLTGADTIYF.

DNA of the CDR3: TGCGCCAGCAGGGCTGGCCGAGAGACCCAGTACTTC. Its protein product is CASRAGRETQYF. This rearrangement joins TRBV5-1 to TRBJ2-5; D remains ambiguous. Germline CDR1 reads SGHRS; CDR2 reads YFSETQ. The CDR3 has 12 amino acids. Trimming removed 5 bases from V and 4 bases from J, with 9 bases in between.

The DNA of the CDR3 is TGTGCCAGCAGCTGGTATGGCAGGGGGACAGGGAACTACGAGCAGTACTTC. Its translation: CASSWYGRGTGNYEQYF. The chain uses TRBV7-2 and TRBJ2-7; 9 bases line up with TRBD1. Germline V gene data show CDR1 as SGHTA and CDR2 as FQGNSA. After removal of 4 bases from V and 3 bases from J, the junction contained 13 bases not matched to a gene. The CDR3 is 17 amino acids.

This chain links TRBV5-6 with TRBJ1-5; D gene unclear. This CDR3 has 14 residues. The germline gives CDR1 SGHDT, CDR2 YYEEEE. V gave up 4 bases and J gave up 2 bases, with 10 bases separating them. The CDR3 sequence: CASSNWGGNQPQHF. CDR3 in DNA: TGTGCCAGCAGCAACTGGGGAGGCAATCAGCCCCAGCATTTT. Filled out from reference TRBV5-6 and TRBJ1-5, the complete variable domain reads DAGVTQSPTHLIKTRGQQVTLRCSPKSGHDTVSWYQQALGQGPQFIFQYYEEEERQRGNFPDRFSGHQFPNYSSELNVNALLLGDSALYLCASSNWGGNQPQHFGDGTRLSIL.